This TCR beta chain is drawn from a study of blood T cell repertoires in COVID-19. This clone was seen a handful of times. TCRdb's table, derived via immunoSEQ multiplex PCR, lists solely in-frame clones and lacks some. The top ten hold under 6.5% of the sample, which has just under 350,000 clones, about 89% seen once. V lost 6 bases, J lost 4 bases, and 14 bases stayed unmatched. The germline CDR1 and CDR2 sequences are SGHRS and YFSETQ. The CDR3 runs to 17 residues. V and J are TRBV5-1 and TRBJ2-7; the match to TRBD2 covers 12 bases. The sequenced sample consisted of peripheral blood. The clonotype comes from a woman between 50 and 59 years old with COVID-19, enrolled during active disease. CDR3 sequence (DNA): TGCGCCAGCACCGACGGCTCTAGCGGGAGGGCTTTTTACGAGCAGTACTTC. It yields the protein CASTDGSSGRAFYEQYF.